Listed here are 24 T cell receptor beta chains from one sample, sequenced in a study of OX40 agonist ivuxolimab in advanced cancers. Sequencing was performed with immunoSEQ multiplex PCR; in TCRdb, only in-frame clones are kept and a portion is missing. This table has about 75,000 clones, 70% to 90% appearing once. Material: CD4+ or CD8+ T cells sorted from blood, obtained in a trial of the OX40 agonist ivuxolimab. The receptor source for this set is an adult with an advanced solid tumor such as melanoma, head and neck, liver or kidney cancer.

The gene calls are TRBV10-2 and TRBJ2-3, with D perhaps given as TRBD1 or TRBD2 (6 bases each). CDR1 is WSHSY, CDR2 SAAADI, per germline. V was cut by 0 bases and J by 6 bases, with 10 bases left in between. This CDR3 has 14 amino acids. CDR3 in DNA: TGCGCCAGCAGTGAGTCGGGGGGCGGGGATACGCAGTATTTT. It is translated as CASSESGGGDTQYF.

The CDR3 nucleotides are TGTGCCAGCAGCTTGCGGGTTAATAATTCACCCCTCCACTTT. It translates to CASSLRVNNSPLHF. This chain links TRBV4-2 with TRBJ1-6; D not resolved. Trimming left V 5 bases short and J 5 bases short, with 10 bases between. Germline CDR1 and CDR2: LGHNA and YNFKEQ. The CDR3 contains 14 residues.

The rearrangement joins TRBV18 to TRBJ2-7, with D tentatively TRBD1 (5 bases). Germline V gene data show CDR1 as KGHSH and CDR2 as LQKENI. The CDR3 runs 17 residues. Trimming took 1 base from V and 6 from J, leaving 22 bases between them. The CDR3 loop is CASSPLVRTKKGSEQYF. Written as DNA, the CDR3 is TGTGCCAGCTCACCACTTGTTAGGACAAAAAAAGGATCCGAGCAGTACTTC.

This chain links TRBV19 with TRBJ1-3, with D possibly being TRBD1 (6 bases). Germline lookup yields CDR1 LNHDA and CDR2 SQIVND (reference sequence). The V and J ends lost 3 bases and 2 bases respectively, with 11 bases between them. The CDR3 runs 15 residues. CDR3 region: CASSMYRATGNTIYF. CDR3 bases: TGTGCCAGTAGTATGTACAGGGCGACTGGAAACACCATATATTTT.

Turning to this clone: One junction end does not reproduce the germline sequence, and a read error may be involved. The same CDR3 arises from other DNA sequences in this sample as well. This chain connects TRBV7-2 to TRBJ1-5; D call uncertain. The CDR3 is made up of 13 amino acids. Per germline, CDR1 SGHTA and CDR2 FQGNSA. CDR3 in DNA: TGCGCCAGCAGCTTAGTAGGTAATCAGCCCCAGCATTTT. Translated: CASSLVGNQPQHF.

This chain connects TRBV2 to TRBJ2-1; 10 bases are shared with TRBD1. CDR3 length: 14 residues. The V gene end was trimmed by 7 bases and the J gene end by 3 bases; junction bases not matched to a gene: 3. Germline V CDR1 and CDR2: SNHLY, FYNNEI. The CDR3 DNA reads TGTGCCAGCAACCGGGACAGGGGCTACAATGAGCAGTTCTTC. It specifies CASNRDRGYNEQFF.

V is TRBV5-1 and J is TRBJ2-5, with 7 bases aligning to TRBD2. V lost 4 bases to trimming and J lost 2 bases; unmatched junction nucleotides: 8. CDR1 and CDR2 from the germline V gene are SGHRS and YFSETQ. This CDR3 is 15 amino acids long. This CDR3 reads CASSRRASGQETQYF. CDR3 nucleotides: TGCGCCAGCAGCAGGCGGGCTAGCGGACAAGAGACCCAGTACTTC.

The J gene is TRBJ1-3, the V gene TRBV30, with D possibly matching TRBD1 (5 bases). The V gene lost 7 bases and the J gene lost 0 bases, with 10 bases spanning the gap. The CDR3 runs 13 residues. The germline CDR1 and CDR2 sequences are GTSNPN and SVGIG (reference sequence). Written as DNA, the CDR3 is TGTGCCTATACAGGTTACTCTGGAAACACCATATATTTT. Its protein is CAYTGYSGNTIYF.

The chain links TRBV27 to TRBJ2-3, with D uncertain. Deletions cut 5 bases from V and 4 bases from J, with 22 bases between. The CDR3 sequence is 17 residues long. Per the germline V gene, CDR1 is MNHEY and CDR2 is SMNVEV (reference sequence). The CDR3 protein is CASSPTSLTMGADTQYF. The CDR3 DNA sequence: TGTGCCAGCAGTCCGACGAGCTTGACGATGGGTGCAGATACGCAGTATTTT.

The gene calls are TRBV27 and TRBJ2-6, with 10 bases matching TRBD2. The CDR3 extends over 17 amino acids. V lost 3 bases, J lost 0 bases, and 2 bases stayed unmatched. Germline V gene data show CDR1 as MNHEY and CDR2 as SMNVEV (reference sequence). CDR3 DNA sequence: TGTGCCAGCAGTTTTCTAGCGGGGGTCTCTGGGGCCAACGTCCTGACTTTC. Translating gives CASSFLAGVSGANVLTF.

The chain employs TRBV19 and TRBJ1-1; D is ambiguous. Germline values: CDR1 LNHDA, CDR2 SQIVND (reference sequence). Between the trimmed V and J ends, which lost 4 bases and 8 bases, there was a span of 11 bases. The CDR3 runs 12 residues. The DNA of the CDR3 is TGTGCCAGTAGTACCTTCCAGGTCGAAGCTTTCTTT. Its protein is CASSTFQVEAFF. The entire variable domain, with the rest obtained from reference TRBV19 and TRBJ1-1, is as follows: DGGITQSPKYLFRKEGQNVTLSCEQNLNHDAMYWYRQDPGQGLRLIYYSQIVNDFQKGDIAEGYSVSREKKESFPLTVTSAQKNPTAFYLCASSTFQVEAFFGQGTRLTVV.

The CDR3, as DNA: TGTGCCAGCAGTCTAGGCACAGGGAACTACGAGCAGTACTTC. Protein sequence: CASSLGTGNYEQYF. The genes are TRBV7-2 and TRBJ2-7; D is perhaps TRBD1 (6 bases). Germline V lookup: CDR1 SGHTA, CDR2 FQGNSA. CDR3 length: 14 amino acids. Deletions cut 6 bases from V and 3 bases from J, with 15 bases between.

This clone was detected once. The rearrangement uses TRBV5-1 and TRBJ1-3; possible D gene TRBD1, 6 bases. This CDR3 comprises 13 residues. The germline V gene encodes CDR1 SGHRS and CDR2 YFSETQ. Trimming left V 5 bases short and J 4 bases short, with 10 bases between. DNA of the CDR3: TGCGCCAGCAGTTTCGACAGGGGAAACACCATATATTTT. It yields the protein CASSFDRGNTIYF.

This sequence joins TRBV11-3 and TRBJ2-1; D is unresolved. CDR3 size: 15 residues. The V gene lost 3 bases and the J gene lost 6 bases, with 15 bases spanning the gap. CDR1 SGHNT and CDR2 YENEEA come from the germline V gene. The CDR3: CASSFSQSQSNEQFF. The CDR3 DNA follows: TGTGCCAGCAGCTTTTCCCAGTCCCAAAGCAATGAGCAGTTCTTC. Full variable domain (outside the CDR3, taken from reference TRBV11-3 and TRBJ2-1): EAGVVQSPRYKIIEKKQPVAFWCNPISGHNTLYWYLQNLGQGPELLIRYENEEAVDDSQLPKDRFSAERLKGVDSTLKIQPAELGDSAVYLCASSFSQSQSNEQFFGPGTRLTVL.

The table lists this clone with a count of one. This chain links TRBV29-1 with TRBJ1-3; TRBD1 matches at 8 bases. Germline V CDR1 and CDR2: SQVTM, ANQGSEA. With 7 bases clipped from V and 4 bases from J, the junction kept 6 bases outside the gene matches. The CDR3 runs to 13 residues. The CDR3 DNA sequence: TGCAGCGCCGGGACAGGTGCCGGAAACACCATATATTTT. Amino acids: CSAGTGAGNTIYF.

This clone was observed once. The chain recombines TRBV9 with TRBJ2-7, with D maybe TRBD1 (5 bases). Germline V gene lookup returns CDR1 SGDLS and CDR2 YYNGEE. The CDR3 covers 17 residues. The V and J ends lost 0 bases and 3 bases respectively, with 19 bases between them. The CDR3 is CASSVGPTAINLYEQYF. CDR3 sequence (DNA): TGTGCCAGCAGCGTAGGTCCGACAGCAATCAATCTCTACGAGCAGTACTTC.

In nucleotides, the CDR3 is TGCGCCAGCAGCTTAAGGCAGGGCGGGACTGAAGCTTTCTTT. Protein sequence: CASSLRQGGTEAFF. This chain joins TRBV5-1 and TRBJ1-1; a weak D match, TRBD1 (5 bases). Germline CDR1 and CDR2: SGHRS and YFSETQ. The CDR3 extends over 14 amino acids. The V end was cut by 2 bases, the J end by 5 bases, with 13 bases between.

The table lists this clone with a count of one. The chain is built from TRBV7-9 and TRBJ1-1, with D uncertain. CDR1 is SEHNR and CDR2 is FQNEAQ in the germline V gene (reference sequence). Trimming pared 4 bases from V and 4 bases from J, leaving 10 bases between. The CDR3 extends over 13 amino acids. DNA for the CDR3: TGTGCCAGCAGCTGGGGTGTGGGCACTGAAGCTTTCTTT. It encodes CASSWGVGTEAFF.

This clone was found a few times. CDR3 protein: CASSAQVWDTEAFF. The CDR3 coding sequence is TGTGCCAGCAGCGCCCAGGTATGGGACACTGAAGCTTTCTTT. The rearrangement joins TRBV5-4 to TRBJ1-1; no reliable D call. The V end was cut by 4 bases, the J end by 3 bases, with 13 bases between. The CDR3 is 14 residues long. CDR1 and CDR2 (germline): SGHNT, YYREEE (reference sequence). Based on the CDR3 plus reference TRBV5-4 and TRBJ1-1, the full variable domain is ETGVTQSPTHLIKTRGQQVTLRCSSQSGHNTVSWYQQALGQGPQFIFQYYREEENGRGNFPPRFSGLQFPNYSSELNVNALELDDSALYLCASSAQVWDTEAFFGQGTRLTVV.

The rearrangement joins TRBV5-5 to TRBJ2-5, with D unresolved. Germline values: CDR1 SGHKS, CDR2 YYEKEE (reference sequence). Trimming shortened V by 1 base and J by 1 base, and 5 bases separated the two germline ends. This CDR3 comprises 13 residues. The CDR3, as DNA: TGTGCCAGCAGCTTGAGGACCCAAGAGACCCAGTACTTC. It yields the protein CASSLRTQETQYF.

This chain uses TRBV21-1 with TRBJ1-5; the table's D call TRBD1 went unverified against the DNA. TRBV21-1 represents a pseudogene. This CDR3 region has 17 residues. The CDR3 region is CASSNTLLQGSNQPQHF. CDR3 DNA sequence: TGTGCCAGCAGCAACACACTCCTCCAGGGGAGCAATCAGCCCCAGCATTTT.

The chain has TRBV10-3 and TRBJ2-2; D is unresolved. The CDR3 covers 11 residues. Germline V gene lookup returns CDR1 ENHRY and CDR2 SYGVKD. V shed 9 bases and J shed 0 bases, with 2 bases lying between them. CDR3 amino acids: CAMSNTGELFF. The CDR3 bases are TGTGCCATGTCGAACACCGGGGAGCTGTTTTTT.

The chain carries TRBV5-4 and TRBJ1-2; D ambiguous. This CDR3 region has 14 residues. Germline assignment: CDR1 SGHNT and CDR2 YYREEE (reference sequence). Trimming left V 0 bases short and J 7 bases short, with 13 bases between. The CDR3: CASSLAPGGSGYTF. For the CDR3, the DNA is TGTGCCAGCAGCTTGGCCCCGGGAGGAAGTGGCTACACCTTC.

This clone was seen just once. The chain couples TRBV15 to TRBJ2-7; D might be TRBD1 (6 bases). Germline-derived CDR1 and CDR2 are LNHNV and YYDKDF (reference sequence). Trimming left V 0 bases short and J 7 bases short, with 13 bases between. The CDR3 covers 14 residues. The CDR3 bases are TGTGCCACCAGCAGAGACTCACAGGGATTGGAGCAGTACTTC. This translates into CATSRDSQGLEQYF.